Included here is one TCR beta chain sequence, with context. As originally analysed: Nucleated cell counts were estimated from reference gene primer amplification. The protocol was immunoSEQ multiplex PCR, while the TCRdb copy is restricted to in-frame clones and leaves out a portion. V, J and clone size reflect that table, while D and trimming were determined from the DNA. The repertoire holds fewer than 250,000 clones, with 80% to 90% as singletons. The sample belongs to a study of blood T cell repertoires in COVID-19. Study context: Acute-phase and convalescent COVID-19 samples originated in the United States, Italy and Spain. T cells, B-cell-depleted T cells, or PBMCs provided the cDNA or gDNA that served as material.

V was pared by 2 bases and J by 2 bases, with 10 bases between. Germline values: CDR1 SGHAT, CDR2 FQNNGV. The CDR3 is 14 amino acids. The sequence came from a woman in her sixties or seventies with acute or convalescent COVID-19. The J gene is TRBJ2-7, the V gene TRBV11-2; tentatively, D is TRBD1 (5 bases). Sequencing was performed on peripheral blood. CDR3 amino acids: CASSLQGSAYEQYF. The DNA for the CDR3 is TGTGCCAGCAGCTTACAGGGATCTGCCTACGAGCAGTACTTC.